This TCR beta chain emerged from a study of T cell changes during pregnancy in multiple sclerosis. Germline V gives CDR1 SGHKS, CDR2 YYEKEE (reference sequence). This CDR3 has 15 amino acids. Trimming pared 0 bases from V and 5 bases from J, leaving 11 bases between. TCRdb's copy holds only in-frame clones and misses some; the assay was immunoSEQ multiplex PCR. The table lists tens of thousands of clones, 90% to 95% of them singletons. The sequence derives from a female donor in good health, enrolled as a control in a pregnancy study. This rearrangement joins TRBV5-5 to TRBJ2-2; D is perhaps TRBD1 (5 bases). Sequenced here: CD4+ T cells from peripheral blood mononuclear cells, sampled in the third trimester of pregnancy. DNA of the CDR3: TGTGCCAGCAGCTTGGAGGGGTATTTAACCGGGGAGCTGTTTTTT. This encodes CASSLEGYLTGELFF.